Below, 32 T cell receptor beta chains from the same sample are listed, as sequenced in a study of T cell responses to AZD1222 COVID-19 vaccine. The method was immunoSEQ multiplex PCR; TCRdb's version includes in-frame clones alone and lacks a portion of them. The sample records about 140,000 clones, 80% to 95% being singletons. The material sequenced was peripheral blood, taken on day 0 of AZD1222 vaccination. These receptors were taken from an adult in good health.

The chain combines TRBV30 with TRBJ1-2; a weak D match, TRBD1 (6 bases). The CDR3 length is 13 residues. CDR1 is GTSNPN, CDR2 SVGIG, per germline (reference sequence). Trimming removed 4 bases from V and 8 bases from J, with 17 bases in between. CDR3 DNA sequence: TGTGCCTGGACCCGGGGGGCAGGGGACGGCTACACCTTC. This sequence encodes CAWTRGAGDGYTF.

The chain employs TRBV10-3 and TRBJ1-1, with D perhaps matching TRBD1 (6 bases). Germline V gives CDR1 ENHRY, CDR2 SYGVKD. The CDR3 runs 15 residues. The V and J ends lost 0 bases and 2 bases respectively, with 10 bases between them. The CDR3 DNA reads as TGTGCCATCAGTGAGTCGGGGACAACAAACACTGAAGCTTTCTTT. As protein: CAISESGTTNTEAFF.

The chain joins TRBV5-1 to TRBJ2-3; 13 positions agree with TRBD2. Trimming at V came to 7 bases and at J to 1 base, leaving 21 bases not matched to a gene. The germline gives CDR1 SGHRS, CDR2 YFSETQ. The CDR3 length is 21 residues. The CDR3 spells CASRSSLDSPTSGRGTDTQYF. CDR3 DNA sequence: TGCGCCAGCCGTAGCAGCTTGGATTCCCCTACTAGCGGGAGGGGCACAGATACGCAGTATTTT.

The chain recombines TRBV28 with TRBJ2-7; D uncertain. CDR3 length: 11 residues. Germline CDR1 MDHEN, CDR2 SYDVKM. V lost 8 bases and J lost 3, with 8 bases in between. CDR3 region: CASGPYYEQYF. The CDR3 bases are TGTGCCAGCGGCCCTTACTACGAGCAGTACTTC.

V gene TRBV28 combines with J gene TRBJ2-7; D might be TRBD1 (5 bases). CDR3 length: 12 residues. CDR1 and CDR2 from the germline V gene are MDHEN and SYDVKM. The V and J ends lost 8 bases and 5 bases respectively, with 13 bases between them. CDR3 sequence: CASWGVNHEQYF. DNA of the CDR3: TGTGCCAGCTGGGGCGTTAACCACGAGCAGTACTTC.

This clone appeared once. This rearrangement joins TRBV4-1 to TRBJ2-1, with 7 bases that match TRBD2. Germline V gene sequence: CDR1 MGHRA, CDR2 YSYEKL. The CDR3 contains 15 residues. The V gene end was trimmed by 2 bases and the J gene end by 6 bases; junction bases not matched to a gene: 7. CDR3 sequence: CASSQWGEGLNEQFF. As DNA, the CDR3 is TGCGCCAGCAGCCAATGGGGGGAGGGCCTCAATGAGCAGTTCTTC.

The CDR3 DNA reads TGCGCCAGCAGCTTAACGACTGGGGCCAACGTCCTGACTTTC. Protein: CASSLTTGANVLTF. This sequence joins TRBV5-1 and TRBJ2-6; D uncertain. The CDR3 extends over 14 amino acids. V dropped 2 bases and J dropped 2 bases, with 5 bases sitting between them. Germline V gene lookup returns CDR1 SGHRS and CDR2 YFSETQ.

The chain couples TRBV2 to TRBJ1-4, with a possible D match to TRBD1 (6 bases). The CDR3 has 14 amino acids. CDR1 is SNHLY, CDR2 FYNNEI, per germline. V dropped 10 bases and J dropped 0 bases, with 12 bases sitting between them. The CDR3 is CATQTGSTNEKLFF. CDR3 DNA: TGTGCCACCCAGACAGGTTCAACTAATGAAAAACTGTTTTTT.

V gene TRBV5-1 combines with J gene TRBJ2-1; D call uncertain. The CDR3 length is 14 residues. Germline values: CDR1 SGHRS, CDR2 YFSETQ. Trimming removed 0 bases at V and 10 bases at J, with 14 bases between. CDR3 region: CASSLEVSKLEQFF. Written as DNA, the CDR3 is TGCGCCAGCAGCTTGGAGGTGTCGAAGCTGGAGCAGTTCTTC.

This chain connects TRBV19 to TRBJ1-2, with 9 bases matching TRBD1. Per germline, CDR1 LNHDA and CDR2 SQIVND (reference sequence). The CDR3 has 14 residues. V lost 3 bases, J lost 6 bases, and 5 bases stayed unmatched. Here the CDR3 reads CASSIGTGSDGYTF. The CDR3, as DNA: TGTGCCAGTAGTATCGGGACAGGGAGTGATGGCTACACCTTC.

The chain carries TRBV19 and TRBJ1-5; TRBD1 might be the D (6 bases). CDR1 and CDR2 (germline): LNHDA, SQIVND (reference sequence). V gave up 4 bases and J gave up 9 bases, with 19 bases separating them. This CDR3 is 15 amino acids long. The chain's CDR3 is CASSRAGSGVMPQHF. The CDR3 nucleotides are TGTGCCAGTAGTAGGGCTGGGTCAGGGGTAATGCCCCAGCATTTT.

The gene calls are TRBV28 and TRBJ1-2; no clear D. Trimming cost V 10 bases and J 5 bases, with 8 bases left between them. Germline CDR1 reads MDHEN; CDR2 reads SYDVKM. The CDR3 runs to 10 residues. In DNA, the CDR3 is TGTGCCATATGGGGATATGGCTACACCTTC. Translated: CAIWGYGYTF.

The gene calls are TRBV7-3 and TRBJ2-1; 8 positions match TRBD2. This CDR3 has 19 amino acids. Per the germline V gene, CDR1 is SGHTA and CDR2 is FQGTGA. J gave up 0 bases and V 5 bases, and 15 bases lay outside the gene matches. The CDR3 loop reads CASSLLPGLEEGSYNEQFF. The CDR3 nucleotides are TGTGCCAGCAGCCTACTCCCGGGACTAGAGGAGGGCTCCTACAATGAGCAGTTCTTC. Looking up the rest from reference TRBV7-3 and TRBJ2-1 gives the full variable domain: GAGVSQTPSNKVTEKGKYVELRCDPISGHTALYWYRQSLGQGPEFLIYFQGTGAADDSGLPNDRFFAVRPEGSVSTLKIQRTERGDSAVYLCASSLLPGLEEGSYNEQFFGPGTRLTVL.

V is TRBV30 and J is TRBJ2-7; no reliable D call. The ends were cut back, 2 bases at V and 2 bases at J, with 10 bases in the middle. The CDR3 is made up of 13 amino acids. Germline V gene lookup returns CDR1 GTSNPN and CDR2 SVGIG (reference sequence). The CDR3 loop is CAWSQTRPYEQYF. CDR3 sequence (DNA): TGTGCCTGGAGTCAGACCCGACCCTACGAGCAGTACTTC.

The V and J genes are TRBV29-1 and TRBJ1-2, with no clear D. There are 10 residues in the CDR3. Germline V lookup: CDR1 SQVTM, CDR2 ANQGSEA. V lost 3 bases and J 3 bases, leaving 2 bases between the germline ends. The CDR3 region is CSVDYYGYTF. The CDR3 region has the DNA TGCAGCGTTGATTACTATGGCTACACCTTC.

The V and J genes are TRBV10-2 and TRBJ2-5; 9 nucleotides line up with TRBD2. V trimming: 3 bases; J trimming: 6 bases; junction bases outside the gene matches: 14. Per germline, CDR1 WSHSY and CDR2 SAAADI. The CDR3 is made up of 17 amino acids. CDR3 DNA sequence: TGCGCCAGCAGTGATTCCTTTCGATTAGCGGGAGAACAGACCCAGTACTTC. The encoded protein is CASSDSFRLAGEQTQYF.

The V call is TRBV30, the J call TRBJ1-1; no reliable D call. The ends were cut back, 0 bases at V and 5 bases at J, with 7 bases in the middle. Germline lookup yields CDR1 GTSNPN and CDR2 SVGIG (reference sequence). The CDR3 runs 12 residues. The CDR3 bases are TGTGCCTGGAGTGTGGGTGGGACTGAAGCTTTCTTT. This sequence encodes CAWSVGGTEAFF.

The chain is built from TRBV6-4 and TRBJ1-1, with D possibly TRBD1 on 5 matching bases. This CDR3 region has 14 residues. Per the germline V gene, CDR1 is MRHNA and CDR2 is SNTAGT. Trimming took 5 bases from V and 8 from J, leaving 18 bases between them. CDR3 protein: CASSLSGRVNEAFF. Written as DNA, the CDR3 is TGTGCCAGCAGTCTATCAGGGCGGGTAAACGAAGCTTTCTTT.

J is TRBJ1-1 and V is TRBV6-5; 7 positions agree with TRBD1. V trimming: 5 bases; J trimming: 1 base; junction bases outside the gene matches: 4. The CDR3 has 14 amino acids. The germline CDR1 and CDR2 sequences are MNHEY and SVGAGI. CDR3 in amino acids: CASSTGTANTEAFF. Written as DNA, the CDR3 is TGTGCCAGCAGTACCGGGACAGCGAACACTGAAGCTTTCTTT.

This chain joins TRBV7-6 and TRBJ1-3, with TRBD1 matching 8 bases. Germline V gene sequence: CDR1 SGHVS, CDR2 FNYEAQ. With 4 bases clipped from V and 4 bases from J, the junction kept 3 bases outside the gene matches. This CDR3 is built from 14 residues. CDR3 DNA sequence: TGTGCCAGCAGCTCCAGGACAGGGGGAAACACCATATATTTT. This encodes CASSSRTGGNTIYF.

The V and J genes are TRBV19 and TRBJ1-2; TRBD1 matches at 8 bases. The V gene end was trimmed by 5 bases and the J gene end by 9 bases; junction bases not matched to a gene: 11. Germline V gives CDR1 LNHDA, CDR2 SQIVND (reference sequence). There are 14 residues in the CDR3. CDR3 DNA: TGTGCCAGTAGTGGATCGGGACAGGCTCTTAGCTACACCTTC. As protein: CASSGSGQALSYTF.

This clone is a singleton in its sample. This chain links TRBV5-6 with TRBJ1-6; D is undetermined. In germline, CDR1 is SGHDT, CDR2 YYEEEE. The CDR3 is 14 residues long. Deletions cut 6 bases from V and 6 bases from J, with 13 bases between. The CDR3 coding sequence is TGTGCCAGCAAAGAACGTGTGGGTAATTCACCCCTCCACTTT. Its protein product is CASKERVGNSPLHF.

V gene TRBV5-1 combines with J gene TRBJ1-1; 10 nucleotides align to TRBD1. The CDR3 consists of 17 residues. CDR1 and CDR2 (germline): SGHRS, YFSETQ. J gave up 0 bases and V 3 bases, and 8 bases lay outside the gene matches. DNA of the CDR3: TGCGCCAGCAGCTGGGGGACAGGGGAGCACATGAACACTGAAGCTTTCTTT. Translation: CASSWGTGEHMNTEAFF.

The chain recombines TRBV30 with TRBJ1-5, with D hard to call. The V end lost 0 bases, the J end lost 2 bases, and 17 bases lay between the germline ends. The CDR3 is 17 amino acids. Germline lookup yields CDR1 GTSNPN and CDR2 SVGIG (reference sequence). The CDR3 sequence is CAWSVLEGDGGNQPQHF. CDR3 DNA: TGTGCCTGGAGTGTACTGGAGGGTGACGGCGGCAATCAGCCCCAGCATTTT.

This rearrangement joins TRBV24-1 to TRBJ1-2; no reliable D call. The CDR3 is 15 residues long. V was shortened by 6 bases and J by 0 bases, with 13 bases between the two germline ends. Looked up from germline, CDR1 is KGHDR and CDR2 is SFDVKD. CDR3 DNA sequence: TGTGCCACCAGTTTCCCGGCACAAGCTAACTATGGCTACACCTTC. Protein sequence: CATSFPAQANYGYTF.

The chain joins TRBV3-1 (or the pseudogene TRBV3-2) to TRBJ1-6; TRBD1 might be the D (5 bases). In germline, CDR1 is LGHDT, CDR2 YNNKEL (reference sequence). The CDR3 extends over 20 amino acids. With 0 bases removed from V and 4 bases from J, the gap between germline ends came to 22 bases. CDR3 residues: CASSQDIGRGKASYNSPLHF. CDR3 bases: TGTGCCAGCAGCCAAGATATAGGGAGGGGCAAGGCTTCATATAATTCACCCCTCCACTTT.

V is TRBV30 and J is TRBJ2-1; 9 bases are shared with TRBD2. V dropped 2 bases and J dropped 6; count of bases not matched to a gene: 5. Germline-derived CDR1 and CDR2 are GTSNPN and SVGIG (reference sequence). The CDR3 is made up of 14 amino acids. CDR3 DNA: TGTGCCTGGAGTAGGCTAGCGGGGCTCAATGAGCAGTTCTTC. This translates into CAWSRLAGLNEQFF.

The CDR3 region is CASIHTPHAGNTIYF. In DNA form, the CDR3 reads TGTGCCAGCATCCACACACCTCACGCCGGAAACACCATATATTTT. The chain carries TRBV28 and TRBJ1-3; no definite D call. Trimming pared 7 bases from V and 4 bases from J, leaving 17 bases between. This CDR3 spans 15 amino acids. Germline V CDR1 and CDR2: MDHEN, SYDVKM. Filled out from reference TRBV28 and TRBJ1-3, the complete variable domain reads DVKVTQSSRYLVKRTGEKVFLECVQDMDHENMFWYRQDPGLGLRLIYFSYDVKMKEKGDIPEGYSVSREKKERFSLILESASTNQTSMYLCASIHTPHAGNTIYFGEGSWLTVV.

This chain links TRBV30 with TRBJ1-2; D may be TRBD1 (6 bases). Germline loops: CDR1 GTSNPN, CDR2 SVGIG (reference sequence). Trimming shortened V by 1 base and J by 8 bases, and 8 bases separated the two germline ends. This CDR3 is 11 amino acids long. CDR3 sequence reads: CAWSATGGYTF. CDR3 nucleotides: TGTGCCTGGAGTGCAACAGGGGGCTACACCTTC.

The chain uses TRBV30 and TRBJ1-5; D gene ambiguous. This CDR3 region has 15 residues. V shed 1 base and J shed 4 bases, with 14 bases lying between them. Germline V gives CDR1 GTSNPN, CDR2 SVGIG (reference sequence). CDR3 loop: CAWSGIRAPNQPQHF. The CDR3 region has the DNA TGTGCCTGGAGTGGTATCCGGGCCCCTAATCAGCCCCAGCATTTT.

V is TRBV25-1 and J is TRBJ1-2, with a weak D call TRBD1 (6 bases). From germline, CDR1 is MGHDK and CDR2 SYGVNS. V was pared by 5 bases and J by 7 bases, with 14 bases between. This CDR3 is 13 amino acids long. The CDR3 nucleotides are TGTGCCAGCAGTAATACAGGGTTGGGTGGCTACACCTTC. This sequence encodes CASSNTGLGGYTF.

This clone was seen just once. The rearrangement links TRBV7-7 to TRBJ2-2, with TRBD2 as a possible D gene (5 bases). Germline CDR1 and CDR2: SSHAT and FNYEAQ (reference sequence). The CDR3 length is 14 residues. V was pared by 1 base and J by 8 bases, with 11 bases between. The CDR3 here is CASSLVAISGELFF. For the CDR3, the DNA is TGTGCCAGCAGCTTAGTAGCGATTTCTGGGGAGCTGTTTTTT.